These 6 T cell receptor beta chains share one sample of origin, sequenced in a study of cytomegalovirus exposure and HLA in healthy donors. Primers included in the PCR were 60 Vbeta and 13 Jbeta primers. Clones were sequenced by immunoSEQ multiplex PCR, and TCRdb holds only the in-frame ones, with some missing. The sample records around 86,000 clones, 7.6% being singletons. Sequenced sample: PBMCs. All receptors derive from a man aged 45-65 years in good health and CMV-seronegative.

This clone has only a few counts. Written as DNA, the CDR3 is TGTGCCAGCAGTTCAGGGGATTCACCCCTCCACTTT. Protein sequence: CASSSGDSPLHF. The V and J genes are TRBV6-1 and TRBJ1-6; D perhaps matches TRBD1 (6 bases). This CDR3 is built from 12 residues. CDR1 and CDR2 from the germline V gene are MNHNS and SASEGT. Trimming took off 5 bases at V and 8 bases at J, with 7 bases between the two ends.

The V gene is TRBV5-1, the J gene TRBJ2-1; 7 bases align to TRBD2. V lost 3 bases and J lost 7; bases outside the gene matches: 10. The CDR3 extends over 15 amino acids. From germline, CDR1 is SGHRS and CDR2 YFSETQ. The CDR3 region is CASSSGDGRRNEQFF. The CDR3 DNA reads TGCGCCAGCAGCTCGGGGGACGGGAGGAGGAATGAGCAGTTCTTC. Full variable domain (rest looked up from reference TRBV5-1 and TRBJ2-1): KAGVTQTPRYLIKTRGQQVTLSCSPISGHRSVSWYQQTPGQGLQFLFEYFSETQRNKGNFPGRFSGRQFSNSRSEMNVSTLELGDSALYLCASSSGDGRRNEQFFGPGTRLTVL.

This clone was picked up a small number of times. V and J are TRBV2 and TRBJ2-7; TRBD1 agrees at 7 bases. The CDR3 is made up of 15 amino acids. J gave up 3 bases and V 4 bases, and 9 bases lay outside the gene matches. Germline V gene lookup returns CDR1 SNHLY and CDR2 FYNNEI. DNA for the CDR3: TGTGCCAGCAGTGGATACCGCCAGGGGGACTACGAGCAGTACTTC. Translating gives CASSGYRQGDYEQYF.

The V call is TRBV7-2, the J call TRBJ2-3; D unresolved. CDR1 SGHTA and CDR2 FQGNSA come from the germline V gene. V lost 1 base to trimming and J lost 0 bases, with 8 bases between them. This CDR3 has 15 residues. The CDR3 DNA reads TGTGCCAGCAGCTTAGGGTCCCGGAGCACAGATACGCAGTATTTT. It encodes CASSLGSRSTDTQYF.

The V gene is TRBV18, the J gene TRBJ1-2; TRBD1 matches at 8 bases. This CDR3 contains 13 residues. With 2 bases clipped from V and 8 bases from J, the junction kept 4 bases outside the gene matches. CDR1 and CDR2 (germline): KGHSH, LQKENI. The CDR3 sequence: CASSPKTGEGYTF. CDR3 DNA sequence: TGTGCCAGCTCACCAAAGACAGGGGAAGGCTACACCTTC.

V and J are TRBV5-4 and TRBJ2-3, with 10 nucleotides matching TRBD2. V shed 4 bases and J 0 bases; nucleotides not matched to a gene: 11. In germline, CDR1 is SGHNT, CDR2 YYREEE (reference sequence). CDR3 length: 18 residues. The CDR3 loop is CASSTPGLATPSTDTQYF. The CDR3 bases are TGTGCCAGCAGCACCCCGGGACTAGCGACTCCTAGCACAGATACGCAGTATTTT.